The 22 T cell receptor beta chains reported below all come from one sample, sequenced in a study of blood T cells in healthy people across ages. Primed by a sample-barcoded 5' primer and a J-beta primer mix, a second PCR proceeded for 7 to 11 cycles. TCRdb re-analysed the 5' RACE reads in MiXCR, keeping a single row per CDR3 protein. Among hundreds of thousands of distinct CDR3 sequences, around 48% were seen once, and the ten largest hold roughly a third. Sequencing was done on a sample of blood. The receptors here all came from a woman aged 60-70 years in good health.

This clonotype has more than one count but fewer than ten. The chain couples TRBV6-5 to TRBJ2-5; 7 nucleotides match TRBD2. CDR3 length equals 16 residues. The J segment lost 7 bases and the V segment lost 7 bases, leaving 18 bases of the junction unmatched. Germline loops: CDR1 MNHEY, CDR2 SVGAGI. The CDR3 reads CASNPRGGSDKGTQYF. DNA for the CDR3: TGTGCCAGCAACCCCCGTGGCGGGAGTGACAAGGGGACCCAGTACTTC.

This clonotype was seen a few times. CDR3 amino acids: CASIFTGSSSYEQYF. In nucleotides, the CDR3 is TGTGCCAGCATATTCACAGGCTCGAGCTCCTACGAGCAGTACTTC. The rearrangement links TRBV2 to TRBJ2-7, with a possible D match to TRBD1 (5 bases). The CDR3 covers 15 residues. From germline, CDR1 is SNHLY and CDR2 FYNNEI. V lost 7 bases, J lost 0 bases, and 16 bases lay in between.

This sequence joins TRBV12-3 or TRBV12-4 and TRBJ2-5; no clear D gene. V was shortened by 1 base and J by 5 bases, with 11 bases between the two germline ends. CDR3 size: 14 residues. The CDR3 bases are TGTGCCAGCAGTTTAGGCGGATCCTGGGAGACCCAGTACTTC. It codes for CASSLGGSWETQYF.

The CDR3 bases are TGTGCCAGCAGCTTAGATAGCGGGAGGGCCGGGAATGAGCAGTTCTTC. Translated, it gives CASSLDSGRAGNEQFF. The rearrangement joins TRBV7-2 to TRBJ2-1; 11 nucleotides agree with TRBD2. V shed 1 base, J shed 7 bases, and the junction held 6 bases outside the gene matches. This CDR3 is built from 16 residues. Germline lookup yields CDR1 SGHTA and CDR2 FQGNSA.

In its sample, this clonotype was seen many times. The V gene is TRBV6-6, the J gene TRBJ2-1, with D perhaps TRBD1 (5 bases). CDR3 length: 15 amino acids. Germline V gene data show CDR1 as MNHNY and CDR2 as SVGAGI (reference sequence). Trimming shortened V by 5 bases and J by 3 bases, and 14 bases separated the two germline ends. The CDR3, as DNA: TGTGCCAGCAGTAAGGGGCTGGTGGTCTACAATGAGCAGTTCTTC. It codes for CASSKGLVVYNEQFF.

The table lists this clonotype with a few counts. The chain uses TRBV28 and TRBJ2-7, with 7 positions matching TRBD2. Germline trimming cut 10 bases from V and 2 bases from J; bases unmatched to any gene: 8. The germline V gene has CDR1 MDHEN and CDR2 SYDVKM. The CDR3 is made up of 13 amino acids. For the CDR3, the DNA is TGTGCCACCGGAGGGAGGGCCCCCTACGAGCAGTACTTC. This translates into CATGGRAPYEQYF.

The rearrangement uses TRBV30 and TRBJ1-1, with no clear D. The V and J ends lost 0 bases and 2 bases respectively, with 7 bases between them. In germline, CDR1 is GTSNPN, CDR2 SVGIG (reference sequence). CDR3 size: 13 residues. Written as DNA, the CDR3 is TGTGCCTGGAGTGTAGTGCCAAACACTGAAGCTTTCTTT. Translated: CAWSVVPNTEAFF.

The table lists this clonotype with a few counts. The chain carries TRBV20-1 and TRBJ2-3, with TRBD2 matching over 9 bases. CDR3 length equals 16 residues. CDR1 is DFQATT, CDR2 SNEGSKA, per germline (reference sequence). V lost 0 bases, J lost 2 bases, and 6 bases stayed unmatched. The CDR3 reads CSARDLAGGYTDTQYF. Written as DNA, the CDR3 is TGCAGTGCTAGAGATCTCGCGGGAGGGTACACAGATACGCAGTATTTT.

This clonotype was seen a few times. The V gene is TRBV30, the J gene TRBJ2-7, with TRBD1 matching over 9 bases. The CDR3 covers 14 residues. V dropped 3 bases and J dropped 3; count of bases not matched to a gene: 6. Germline CDR1 reads GTSNPN; CDR2 reads SVGIG (reference sequence). The DNA for the CDR3 is TGTGCCTGGAGCCGGCGGGACAGGGTCTACGAGCAGTACTTC. It specifies CAWSRRDRVYEQYF.

This clonotype was recorded a few times. CDR3 sequence reads: CAISVVATQETQYF. DNA for the CDR3: TGTGCCATCAGTGTAGTAGCGACACAAGAGACCCAGTACTTC. The genes are TRBV10-3 and TRBJ2-5; tentative D call: TRBD2 (5 bases). V lost 4 bases and J 2 bases, leaving 11 bases between the germline ends. Per germline, CDR1 ENHRY and CDR2 SYGVKD. The CDR3 spans 14 residues.

This clonotype was observed a single time. The chain recombines TRBV5-1 with TRBJ1-1, with D hard to call. This CDR3 contains 16 residues. Germline CDR1 is SGHRS and CDR2 is YFSETQ. Between the trimmed V and J ends, which lost 0 bases and 3 bases, there was a span of 15 bases. The CDR3 DNA sequence: TGCGCCAGCAGCTTGGGGGCGTCGAGTGTAGACACTGAAGCTTTCTTT. Translation gives CASSLGASSVDTEAFF.

Concerning this clonotype itself: The junction does not match germline at one end; this may be a read error. J is TRBJ2-1 and V is TRBV5-1, with TRBD2 matching over 7 bases. This CDR3 region has 17 residues. CDR1 is SGHRS, CDR2 YFSETQ, per germline. Written as DNA, the CDR3 is TGCGCCAGCACCTTGGGGATTAGTGCTAGCGGTTGGAATGAGCAGTTCTTC. It specifies CASTLGISASGWNEQFF.

The chain employs TRBV3-1 and TRBJ2-5, with unresolved D. There are 16 residues in the CDR3. V was trimmed by 3 bases and J by 5 bases, leaving 19 bases between them. The V gene's germline CDR1 is LGHDT and CDR2 YNNKEL (reference sequence). Here the CDR3 DNA reads TGTGCCAGCAGCCACCGGAGCCCGAGTCGGGTTGAGACCCAGTACTTC. As protein: CASSHRSPSRVETQYF.

Ten or more counts support this clonotype. Being one base from a much bigger clone, this may be a read error. The rearrangement joins TRBV12-3 or TRBV12-4 to TRBJ2-5, with D perhaps TRBD1 or TRBD2 (6 bases each). Trimming stripped 5 bases from V and 5 bases from J, with 15 bases between. This CDR3 has 14 amino acids. CDR3 DNA sequence: TGTGCCAGCAGTGGGGGGCCCTATGGGGAGACCCAGTACTTC. This encodes CASSGGPYGETQYF.

The rearrangement links TRBV24-1 to TRBJ2-5; 9 nucleotides line up with TRBD1. The germline CDR1 and CDR2 sequences are KGHDR and SFDVKD. The CDR3 sequence is 16 residues long. V was pared by 5 bases and J by 2 bases, with 8 bases of the junction left unmatched. CDR3 sequence reads: CATSGSPGQGQETQYF. The CDR3 DNA is TGTGCCACCAGTGGTTCCCCGGGACAGGGTCAAGAGACCCAGTACTTC.

The chain employs TRBV7-9 and TRBJ2-7; 7 nucleotides agree with TRBD1. CDR3 length: 15 amino acids. From germline, CDR1 is SEHNR and CDR2 FQNEAQ (reference sequence). V was pared by 5 bases and J by 0 bases, with 7 bases of the junction left unmatched. The CDR3 bases are TGTGCCAGCAGCCAAGGGACAGAAGGCTCCTACGAGCAGTACTTC. Its translation is CASSQGTEGSYEQYF.

The chain is built from TRBV12-3 or TRBV12-4 and TRBJ1-2, with D possibly matching TRBD1 (5 bases). V lost 5 bases and J 4 bases, leaving 20 bases between the germline ends. The CDR3 is 16 amino acids. Here the CDR3 reads CASSPGRPPLGYGYTF. The CDR3 coding sequence is TGTGCCAGCAGTCCGGGACGACCCCCTTTAGGCTATGGCTACACCTTC.

Worth noting for this clonotype: Since a much larger clone is just one base distant, this may be a read error. The J gene is TRBJ2-7, the V gene TRBV7-2; D is undetermined. This CDR3 has 14 amino acids. Germline loops: CDR1 SGHTA, CDR2 FQGNSA. Trimming left V 0 bases short and J 7 bases short, with 13 bases between. The CDR3 bases are TGTGCCAGCAGCTTAGCAGAGGAGTACAATGAGCAGTACTTC. Translating it yields CASSLAEEYNEQYF.

This clonotype was seen a few times. The J gene is TRBJ2-7, the V gene TRBV5-1; TRBD1 matches at 9 bases. Germline assignment: CDR1 SGHRS and CDR2 YFSETQ. V shed 4 bases, J shed 7 bases, and the junction held 12 bases outside the gene matches. This CDR3 contains 15 residues. The CDR3 DNA follows: TGCGCCAGCAGCGTAGGACAGGGGAAGGGCAATGAGCAGTACTTC. As protein: CASSVGQGKGNEQYF.

This clonotype has more than one count but fewer than ten. The CDR3 sequence is CASSSHPGQYNEQFF. DNA of the CDR3: TGTGCCAGCAGCTCTCACCCGGGACAGTACAATGAGCAGTTCTTC. This chain connects TRBV7-2 to TRBJ2-1; 7 bases line up with TRBD1. There are 15 residues in the CDR3. Germline assignment: CDR1 SGHTA and CDR2 FQGNSA. The J segment lost 4 bases and the V segment lost 4 bases, leaving 7 bases of the junction unmatched. The variable domain in full, completed from reference TRBV7-2 and TRBJ2-1, reads GAGVSQSPSNKVTEKGKDVELRCDPISGHTALYWYRQSLGQGLEFLIYFQGNSAPDKSGLPSDRFSAERTGGSVSTLTIQRTQQEDSAVYLCASSSHPGQYNEQFFGPGTRLTVL.

CDR3: CASSRAGRGQETQYF. CDR3 DNA sequence: TGTGCCAGCAGCCGCGCCGGCAGGGGCCAAGAGACCCAGTACTTC. This sequence joins TRBV27 and TRBJ2-5, with D possibly matching TRBD1 (6 bases). This CDR3 region has 15 residues. The germline V and J ends were trimmed by 6 bases and 1 base, with 15 bases remaining between them. Germline lookup yields CDR1 MNHEY and CDR2 SMNVEV (reference sequence).

The CDR3 DNA sequence: TGCAGCGTTGAAGGGGGCGTGGAGACCCAGTACTTC. The encoded protein is CSVEGGVETQYF. The chain has TRBV29-1 and TRBJ2-5; TRBD1 is a possible D gene (5 bases). Germline lookup yields CDR1 SQVTM and CDR2 ANQGSEA. This CDR3 is built from 12 residues. The ends were cut back, 1 base at V and 5 bases at J, with 8 bases in the middle.